This entry is about one T cell receptor (beta chain). Repertoires were generated with immunoSEQ multiplex PCR, while TCRdb's copy carries only in-frame clones and drops some. Of about 390,000 clones in the sample, roughly nine tenths were seen once. This CDR3 has 15 residues. With 4 bases clipped from V and 4 bases from J, the junction kept 7 bases outside the gene matches. In germline, CDR1 is PRHDT, CDR2 FYEKMQ (reference sequence). This entry belongs to a study of Ad26.COV2.S vaccination and SARS-CoV-2 variants. Study context: Once, or twice with 56 days between doses, Ad26.COV2.S was given intramuscularly.

Treatment: roughly 18 received Ad26.COV2.S at low or high dose, single or two shots; several received placebo; per-sample allocation not given. On day 63 after the first injection, vaccine and placebo recipients gave samples. J is TRBJ1-3 and V is TRBV13, with 7 positions matching TRBD1. The sequenced sample was peripheral blood, obtained in a trial of Ad26.COV2.S vaccine versus placebo. The receptor was isolated from a person between 18 and 65 years old who received the Ad26.COV2.S COVID-19 vaccine or a placebo. The CDR3: CASSSQGNYGNTIYF. The CDR3 nucleotides are TGTGCCAGCAGCTCACAGGGGAATTACGGAAACACCATATATTTT. Based on the CDR3 plus reference TRBV13 and TRBJ1-3, the full variable domain is AAGVIQSPRHLIKEKRETATLKCYPIPRHDTVYWYQQGPGQDPQFLISFYEKMQSDKGSIPDRFSAQQFSDYHSELNMSSLELGDSALYFCASSSQGNYGNTIYFGEGSWLTVV.